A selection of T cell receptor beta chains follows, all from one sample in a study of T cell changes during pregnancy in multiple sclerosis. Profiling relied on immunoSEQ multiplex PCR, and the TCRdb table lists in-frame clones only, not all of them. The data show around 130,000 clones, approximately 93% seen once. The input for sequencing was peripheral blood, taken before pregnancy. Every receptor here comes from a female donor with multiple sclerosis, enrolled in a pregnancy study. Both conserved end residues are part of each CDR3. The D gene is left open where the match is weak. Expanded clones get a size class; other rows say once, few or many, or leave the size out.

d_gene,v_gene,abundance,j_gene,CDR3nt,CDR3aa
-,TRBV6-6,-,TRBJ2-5,TGTGCCAGCAGTTACCGTGGGCGAGAGACCCAGTACTTC,CASSYRGRETQYF
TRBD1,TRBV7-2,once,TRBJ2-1,TGTGCCAGCAGCTTAGCGGGTCTCGGACAGGGGGCAAGAGATGAGCAGTTCTTC,CASSLAGLGQGARDEQFF
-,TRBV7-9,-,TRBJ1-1,TGTGCCAGCAGCCCCGTAATGAATGGGGGCGCTGAAGCTTTCTTT,CASSPVMNGGAEAFF
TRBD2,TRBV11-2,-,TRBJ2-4,TGTGCCAGCCTACACGTGGGGGAGGGAAACATTCAGTACTTC,CASLHVGEGNIQYF
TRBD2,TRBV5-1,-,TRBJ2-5,TGCGCCAGCAGCTTGGGACTAGCGACCGGAGGGGAGACCCAGTACTTC,CASSLGLATGGETQYF
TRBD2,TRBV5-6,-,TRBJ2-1,TGTGCCAGCAGCTTGGTGGTAGCGGGAGGATTCGATGAGCAGTTCTTC,CASSLVVAGGFDEQFF
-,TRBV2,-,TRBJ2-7,TGTGCCAGCAGTGTCGGCAATCGGCCAGGGGATCTGCACGAGCAGTACTTC,CASSVGNRPGDLHEQYF
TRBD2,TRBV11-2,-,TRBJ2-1,TGTGCCAGCAGCTTACTAGCGGGGGGCCCACCTTACAATGAGCAGTTCTTC,CASSLLAGGPPYNEQFF
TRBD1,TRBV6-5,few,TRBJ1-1,TGTGCCAGCAGTTACTGGGGACAGAGGAACACTGAAGCTTTCTTT,CASSYWGQRNTEAFF
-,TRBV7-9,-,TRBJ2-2,TGTGCCAGCAGCTTACGGCGGGGAAGGGCCGGGGAGCTGTTTTTT,CASSLRRGRAGELFF
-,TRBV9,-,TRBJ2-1,TGTGCCAGCAGCGTAGTCGGGATGAACTCCTACAATGAGCAGTTCTTC,CASSVVGMNSYNEQFF
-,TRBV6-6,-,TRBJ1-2,TGTGCCAGCAGTCCCCGCAGGGGCGCTACCAACTATGGCTACACCTTC,CASSPRRGATNYGYTF
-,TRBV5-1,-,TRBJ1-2,TGCGCCAGCAGCCCAATCACCGGGACAAAGGAGACTAACTATGGCTACACCTTC,CASSPITGTKETNYGYTF
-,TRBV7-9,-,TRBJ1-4,TGTGCCAGCAGCTTCGGGAATGAAAAACTGTTTTTT,CASSFGNEKLFF
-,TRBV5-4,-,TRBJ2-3,TGTGCCAGCAGCCTTGACATTAGCACAGATACGCAGTATTTT,CASSLDISTDTQYF
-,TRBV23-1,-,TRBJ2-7,TGCGCCAGCAGCCCACTGGGGAGCAACGAGCAGTACTTC,CASSPLGSNEQYF
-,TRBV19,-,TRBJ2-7,TGTGCCAGTAGTATAGGGGGCTTCCGACCATACGAGCAGTACTTC,CASSIGGFRPYEQYF
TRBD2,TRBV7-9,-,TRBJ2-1,TGTGCCAGCAGCTTAGGAGCGGGAGGCGGCTACAATGAGCAGTTCTTC,CASSLGAGGGYNEQFF
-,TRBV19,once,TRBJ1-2,TGTGCCAGTAGTATAGGGGGCGAAAGGAACACCTTC,CASSIGGERNTF
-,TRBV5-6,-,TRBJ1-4,TGTGCCAGCAGTCACCAGGGTTTTAATGAAAAACTGTTTTTT,CASSHQGFNEKLFF
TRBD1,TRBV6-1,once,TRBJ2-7,TGTGCCAGCAAAAAGGACAGGAGCGCCTACGAGCAGTACTTC,CASKKDRSAYEQYF
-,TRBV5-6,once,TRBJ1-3,TGTGCCAGCAGCTCATACAGGGCAGGGACTGGAAACACCATATATTTT,CASSSYRAGTGNTIYF
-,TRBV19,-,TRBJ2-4,TGTGCCAGTAGTATATCAGGTGTAGCCAAAAACATTCAGTACTTC,CASSISGVAKNIQYF
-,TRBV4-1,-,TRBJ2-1,TGCGCCAGCAGCCAAGACGATGGGGGGGAGCAGTTCTTC,CASSQDDGGEQFF
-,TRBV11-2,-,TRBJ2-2,TGTGCCAGCAGCTTCAATTCTGGAGGGGCCGGCACCGGGGAGCTGTTTTTT,CASSFNSGGAGTGELFF
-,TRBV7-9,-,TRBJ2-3,TGTGCCAGCAGCTTCCCGACAAGCCAGAGCACAGATACGCAGTATTTT,CASSFPTSQSTDTQYF
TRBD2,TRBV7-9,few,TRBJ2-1,TGTGCCAGCAGCTCCGGGACTAGGGACGAGCAGTTCTTC,CASSSGTRDEQFF
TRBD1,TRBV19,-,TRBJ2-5,TGTGCCACAAAGCGACAGGGCGGCCAAGAGACCCAGTACTTC,CATKRQGGQETQYF
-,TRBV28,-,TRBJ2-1,TGTGCCAGCAGTTTATATTCCGGGGGAGAGCAGTTCTTC,CASSLYSGGEQFF
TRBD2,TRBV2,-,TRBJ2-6,TGTGCCAGCAGTGAGTACCTAGCGGGAGTTTCCGGGGCCAACGTCCTGACTTTC,CASSEYLAGVSGANVLTF
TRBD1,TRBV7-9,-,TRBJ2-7,TGTGCCAGCAGCTTTGGGGGACAGGGTAACGAGCAGTACTTC,CASSFGGQGNEQYF
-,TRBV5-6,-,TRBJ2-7,TGTGCCAGCAGTTTCGGCCCAACGGACAGCTCCTACGAGCAGTACTTC,CASSFGPTDSSYEQYF
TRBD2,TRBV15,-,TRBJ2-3,TGTGCCACCAGCAGAGATAAGGGTCTAGCGGGAGAGTCAGATACGCAGTATTTT,CATSRDKGLAGESDTQYF
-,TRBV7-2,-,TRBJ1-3,TGTGCCAGCAGCTTAGGGACATACTCTGGAAACACCATATATTTT,CASSLGTYSGNTIYF
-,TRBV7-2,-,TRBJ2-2,TGTGCCAGCAGCTTAACCGTCAGGACAGTGGGTCCCGGGGAGCTGTTTTTT,CASSLTVRTVGPGELFF
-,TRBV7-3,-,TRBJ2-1,TGTGCCAGCAGCATAGACTGGCGCAATGAGCAGTTCTTC,CASSIDWRNEQFF
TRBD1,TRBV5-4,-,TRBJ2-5,TGTGCCAGCAGCTCAGAATGGGACAGGGGTCAAGAGACCCAGTACTTC,CASSSEWDRGQETQYF
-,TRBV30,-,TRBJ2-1,TGTGCCTGGAGTGTAGGATTCGGGGAATGGCTCAATGAGCAGTTCTTC,CAWSVGFGEWLNEQFF
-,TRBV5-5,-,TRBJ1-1,TGTGCCAGCAGCTTGAGGACACCCGGATACACTGAAGCTTTCTTT,CASSLRTPGYTEAFF
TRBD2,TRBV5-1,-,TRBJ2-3,TGCGCCAGCAGCCAAATAGCGGGGGCCACAGATACGCAGTATTTT,CASSQIAGATDTQYF
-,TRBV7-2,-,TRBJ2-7,TGTGCCAGCAGCTTAGGATTAGTCTACGAGCAGTACTTC,CASSLGLVYEQYF
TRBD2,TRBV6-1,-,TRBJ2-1,TGTGCCAGCAGCCTCCGGGTGGCGGGGGGGCCAGTACCGTTCTTC,CASSLRVAGGPVPFF